This passage covers 25 T cell receptor beta chains from one sample sequenced in a study of neoadjuvant nivolumab and ipilimumab in lung cancer. Some clones are missing from TCRdb's copy, which holds only in-frame ones; the method was immunoSEQ multiplex PCR. Of fewer than 40,000 clones listed, approximately 90% were seen once; the top ten hold around 5%. This material consisted of peripheral blood, taken after neoadjuvant nivolumab, alone or with ipilimumab, at or shortly before surgery. The origin of the receptors is an adult with non-small cell lung cancer.

The chain uses TRBV6-5 and TRBJ1-4, with D perhaps matching TRBD1 (5 bases). The germline V gene has CDR1 MNHEY and CDR2 SVGAGI. Deletions cut 7 bases from V and 7 bases from J, with 19 bases between. The CDR3 has 15 residues. The CDR3 region is CASKTGTVNVEKLFF. The CDR3 bases are TGTGCCAGCAAAACCGGGACGGTAAATGTTGAAAAACTGTTTTTT.

The rearrangement joins TRBV4-3 to TRBJ1-1; tentatively, D is TRBD1 (6 bases). Trimming cost V 1 base and J 5 bases, with 17 bases left between them. The CDR3 contains 16 residues. Germline CDR1 reads LGHNA; CDR2 reads YSLEER. The CDR3 spells CASSQVAGGWGTEAFF. CDR3 sequence (DNA): TGCGCCAGCAGCCAAGTGGCGGGGGGCTGGGGGACTGAAGCTTTCTTT.

The J gene is TRBJ2-1, the V gene TRBV5-1, with TRBD1 as a possible D gene (5 bases). Germline CDR1 and CDR2: SGHRS and YFSETQ. Deletions cut 2 bases from V and 0 bases from J, with 9 bases between. The CDR3 loop spans 15 amino acids. DNA for the CDR3: TGCGCCAGCAGCTTTACAGGCCTCTCCTACAATGAGCAGTTCTTC. This sequence encodes CASSFTGLSYNEQFF. Complete variable domain (other parts from reference TRBV5-1 and TRBJ2-1): KAGVTQTPRYLIKTRGQQVTLSCSPISGHRSVSWYQQTPGQGLQFLFEYFSETQRNKGNFPGRFSGRQFSNSRSEMNVSTLELGDSALYLCASSFTGLSYNEQFFGPGTRLTVL.

The rearrangement uses TRBV14 and TRBJ1-1; D remains unclear. This CDR3 region has 14 residues. Germline values: CDR1 SGHDN, CDR2 FVKESK. The V end was cut by 0 bases, the J end by 10 bases, with 15 bases between. CDR3 nucleotides: TGTGCCAGCAGCCAAGAAGAGGGTGGCAGAAGAGCTTTCTTT. The encoded protein is CASSQEEGGRRAFF.

The chain combines TRBV7-6 with TRBJ1-2; possibly TRBD1 for D (6 bases). Trimming stripped 5 bases from V and 4 bases from J, with 20 bases between. This CDR3 has 16 residues. Germline CDR1 reads SGHVS; CDR2 reads FNYEAQ. The CDR3 sequence: CASSPIGGAESYGYTF. CDR3 coding DNA: TGTGCCAGCAGCCCCATAGGGGGGGCGGAGAGCTATGGCTACACCTTC.

V and J are TRBV7-9 and TRBJ2-2, with D unclear. The germline CDR1 and CDR2 sequences are SEHNR and FQNEAQ (reference sequence). The CDR3 extends over 13 amino acids. The V end was cut by 5 bases, the J end by 7 bases, with 11 bases between. The CDR3 nucleotides are TGTGCCAGCAGCCAAGGACGGGTCGGGGAGCTGTTTTTT. Translation gives CASSQGRVGELFF.

This chain links TRBV4-2 with TRBJ2-3; D may be TRBD2 (6 bases). The germline V and J ends were trimmed by 1 base and 5 bases, with 13 bases remaining between them. Germline CDR1 reads LGHNA; CDR2 reads YNFKEQ. The CDR3 length is 15 residues. In nucleotides, the CDR3 is TGTGCCAGCAGCCAAGGGGGGGTCTTCAGAGATACGCAGTATTTT. As protein: CASSQGGVFRDTQYF.

The J gene is TRBJ1-2, the V gene TRBV7-2; D is undetermined. The CDR3 runs 14 residues. Trimming removed 5 bases at V and 6 bases at J, with 16 bases between. Germline V gene lookup returns CDR1 SGHTA and CDR2 FQGNSA. Written as DNA, the CDR3 is TGTGCCAGCAGCCCCGACCCCAATAGGCATGGCTACACCTTC. Its translation: CASSPDPNRHGYTF.

V gene TRBV7-9 combines with J gene TRBJ1-2; 7 bases align to TRBD1. Germline V gene lookup returns CDR1 SEHNR and CDR2 FQNEAQ (reference sequence). The V gene end was trimmed by 1 base and the J gene end by 3 bases; junction bases not matched to a gene: 5. This CDR3 region has 15 residues. The CDR3 loop reads CASSLGDGTDYGYTF. The DNA of the CDR3 is TGTGCCAGCAGCTTAGGCGACGGGACAGACTATGGCTACACCTTC.

The sample holds one count of this clone. V is TRBV6-5 and J is TRBJ1-1; D is ambiguous. This CDR3 is 12 amino acids long. Germline CDR1 and CDR2: MNHEY and SVGAGI. V lost 4 bases to trimming and J lost 9 bases, with 12 bases between them. CDR3 loop: CASSSTAWQAFF. The DNA of the CDR3 is TGTGCCAGCAGTTCGACCGCCTGGCAAGCTTTCTTT.

This CDR3 reads CASSLAASGGYNEQFF. In DNA, the CDR3 is TGCGCCAGCAGCTTGGCGGCGAGCGGGGGATACAATGAGCAGTTCTTC. The chain uses TRBV5-1 and TRBJ2-1; TRBD2 agrees at 8 bases. The V gene end was trimmed by 0 bases and the J gene end by 4 bases; junction bases not matched to a gene: 6. Germline assignment: CDR1 SGHRS and CDR2 YFSETQ. The CDR3 is 16 residues long.

V and J are TRBV5-1 and TRBJ1-5, with D unclear. The V and J ends lost 8 bases and 3 bases respectively, with 18 bases between them. The CDR3 length is 15 residues. The germline CDR1 and CDR2 sequences are SGHRS and YFSETQ. The CDR3, as DNA: TGCGCCAGTCCCTCTCGGGAGGGTAACAATCAGCCCCAGCATTTT. Amino acids: CASPSREGNNQPQHF.

The V call is TRBV4-2, the J call TRBJ1-5, with 7 bases fitting TRBD1. Germline-derived CDR1 and CDR2 are LGHNA and YNFKEQ. V dropped 5 bases and J dropped 6; count of bases not matched to a gene: 7. The CDR3 is made up of 14 amino acids. CDR3 sequence (DNA): TGTGCCAGCAGCTCCCGGGGACAGATTCAGCCCCAGCATTTT. Protein sequence: CASSSRGQIQPQHF.

The chain has TRBV7-6 and TRBJ2-3; TRBD2 aligns across 11 bases. The CDR3 runs to 17 residues. Looked up from germline, CDR1 is SGHVS and CDR2 is FNYEAQ. Trimming removed 5 bases from V and 0 bases from J; junction bases left unmatched: 7. The CDR3 is CASSPLGLADSTDTQYF. The CDR3 DNA is TGTGCCAGCAGCCCGCTGGGACTAGCGGATAGCACAGATACGCAGTATTTT.

The gene calls are TRBV28 and TRBJ1-2; the match to TRBD1 covers 10 bases. The CDR3 contains 14 residues. Germline CDR1 reads MDHEN; CDR2 reads SYDVKM. V shed 4 bases, J shed 8 bases, and the junction held 7 bases outside the gene matches. The chain's CDR3 is CASSSADRGLGYTF. The CDR3, as DNA: TGTGCCAGCAGTTCCGCCGACAGGGGGCTAGGCTACACCTTC.

The chain is built from TRBV5-6 and TRBJ1-6; no firm D call. There are 12 residues in the CDR3. Germline CDR1 reads SGHDT; CDR2 reads YYEEEE. V was trimmed by 1 base and J by 16 bases, leaving 12 bases between them. The chain's CDR3 is CASSLPSRELHF. The CDR3 region has the DNA TGTGCCAGCAGCTTGCCCTCCCGCGAGCTCCACTTT.

The J gene is TRBJ2-2, the V gene TRBV5-6; D possibly uses TRBD1 or TRBD2 (5 bases each). V was trimmed by 2 bases and J by 4 bases, leaving 15 bases between them. Germline V gene sequence: CDR1 SGHDT, CDR2 YYEEEE. The length of the CDR3 is 16 residues. The CDR3 DNA follows: TGTGCCAGCAGCTTAAGGGACGCCTCGGTCACCGGGGAGCTGTTTTTT. Its translation is CASSLRDASVTGELFF.

CDR3 nucleotides: TGCAGCGTAGGGACAGGGGGCATTGGCTACACCTTC. It yields the protein CSVGTGGIGYTF. This chain connects TRBV29-1 to TRBJ1-2; 12 nucleotides align to TRBD1. CDR3 length equals 12 residues. Germline V gene sequence: CDR1 SQVTM, CDR2 ANQGSEA. V lost 6 bases and J lost 7; bases outside the gene matches: 3.

The chain combines TRBV2 with TRBJ2-7; weak D call: TRBD1 (6 bases). Deletions cut 6 bases from V and 0 bases from J, with 15 bases between. Per the germline V gene, CDR1 is SNHLY and CDR2 is FYNNEI. The length of the CDR3 is 15 residues. CDR3 bases: TGTGCCAGCAGGGCCGGGACATCAAGCTCCTACGAGCAGTACTTC. Its translation: CASRAGTSSSYEQYF.

The chain joins TRBV18 to TRBJ2-7; D gene unclear. This CDR3 has 15 amino acids. V was cut by 1 base and J by 3 bases, with 13 bases left in between. The germline CDR1 and CDR2 sequences are KGHSH and LQKENI. This CDR3 is CASSPLKGQIYEQYF. DNA of the CDR3: TGTGCCAGCTCACCACTAAAGGGCCAAATCTACGAGCAGTACTTC.

The gene calls are TRBV14 and TRBJ2-2; the match to TRBD1 covers 9 bases. This CDR3 spans 16 amino acids. CDR1 is SGHDN and CDR2 is FVKESK in the germline V gene. After removal of 3 bases from V and 5 bases from J, the junction contained 7 bases not matched to a gene. CDR3 loop: CASSHWLGQGTGELFF. The CDR3 region has the DNA TGTGCCAGCAGCCATTGGTTAGGACAGGGGACCGGGGAGCTGTTTTTT.

V and J are TRBV29-1 and TRBJ1-4; 9 bases are shared with TRBD1. Per the germline V gene, CDR1 is SQVTM and CDR2 is ANQGSEA. This CDR3 has 15 residues. Trimming took 0 bases from V and 7 from J; bases not matched to a gene: 6. DNA of the CDR3: TGCAGCGTTGAAGATCCCGACAGGGGGACTGAAAAACTGTTTTTT. As protein: CSVEDPDRGTEKLFF.

This clone was counted only a few times. The rearrangement joins TRBV6-5 to TRBJ2-1; 10 positions agree with TRBD2. Trimming removed 6 bases from V and 5 bases from J; junction bases left unmatched: 7. Germline lookup yields CDR1 MNHEY and CDR2 SVGAGI. The CDR3 has 15 residues. The CDR3 protein is CASRGLAGGDNEQFF. The CDR3 DNA sequence: TGTGCCAGCAGAGGTTTAGCGGGAGGAGACAATGAGCAGTTCTTC.

The CDR3 here is CASSLGPTRETQYF. For the CDR3, the DNA is TGTGCCAGCAGCTTGGGTCCGACTCGAGAGACCCAGTACTTC. The chain couples TRBV5-4 to TRBJ2-5; D call uncertain. The CDR3 consists of 14 residues. Germline-derived CDR1 and CDR2 are SGHNT and YYREEE (reference sequence). V lost 0 bases to trimming and J lost 4 bases, with 10 bases between them. Full variable domain (remainder filled in from reference TRBV5-4 and TRBJ2-5): ETGVTQSPTHLIKTRGQQVTLRCSSQSGHNTVSWYQQALGQGPQFIFQYYREEENGRGNFPPRFSGLQFPNYSSELNVNALELDDSALYLCASSLGPTRETQYFGPGTRLLVL.

This clone was detected once. This chain links TRBV7-9 with TRBJ2-7; D is unclear. V was cut by 1 base and J by 0 bases, with 10 bases left in between. Per germline, CDR1 SEHNR and CDR2 FQNEAQ (reference sequence). The CDR3 has 15 residues. The CDR3 nucleotides are TGTGCCAGCAGCTTAGGAGCAGGCCGCTCCTACGAGCAGTACTTC. Translating gives CASSLGAGRSYEQYF. Filled out from reference TRBV7-9 and TRBJ2-7, the complete variable domain reads DTGVSQNPRHKITKRGQNVTFRCDPISEHNRLYWYRQTLGQGPEFLTYFQNEAQLEKSRLLSDRFSAERPKGSFSTLEIQRTEQGDSAMYLCASSLGAGRSYEQYFGPGTRLTVT.